This TCR beta chain was recorded in a study of T cells after yellow fever vaccination. In TCRdb, the 5' RACE reads were re-called with MiXCR into one record per CDR3 protein. In the table there are about 360,000 distinct CDR3 sequences, 6.2% of which are singletons. This TCR came from a young man who received the YFV17D yellow fever vaccine. Material: PBMCs, obtained 5 days after the yellow fever booster vaccination.

CDR3 sequence: CASSLSLAYWNEQFF. For the CDR3, the DNA is TGTGCCAGCAGCTTGAGTCTAGCTTACTGGAATGAGCAGTTCTTC. This rearrangement joins TRBV5-6 to TRBJ2-1; D is perhaps TRBD2 (5 bases). V lost 1 base and J 7 bases, leaving 15 bases between the germline ends. CDR3 length: 15 amino acids. Per the germline V gene, CDR1 is SGHDT and CDR2 is YYEEEE.